These 2 T cell receptor beta chains were sequenced from one sample in a study of blood T cells in healthy people across ages. PCR was performed a second time for about 7 to 11 cycles using a sample-barcoded 5' primer and a J-beta primer mix. Each CDR3 protein is one row after TCRdb ran MiXCR on the 5' RACE reads. Of fewer than 2,000,000 distinct CDR3 sequences in the sample, approximately 39% were seen once. The sequenced sample consisted of blood. The receptors were sampled from a human donor in good health.

The chain combines TRBV29-1 with TRBJ2-1; 9 nucleotides match TRBD2. Germline assignment: CDR1 SQVTM and CDR2 ANQGSEA. This CDR3 is 14 amino acids long. Germline trimming cut 3 bases from V and 8 bases from J; bases unmatched to any gene: 8. CDR3: CSVDVSGGRDEQFF. CDR3 DNA sequence: TGCAGCGTTGACGTTAGCGGGGGTCGGGATGAGCAGTTCTTC.

With respect to this clonotype: At one of its ends the junction is not consistent with the germline gene, which may arise from a read error. The chain uses TRBV4-2 and TRBJ2-3, with TRBD2 identical over 10 bases. The germline gives CDR1 LGHNA, CDR2 YNFKEQ. The CDR3 covers 16 residues. This chain's CDR3 is CASSQLSGGITDTRYF. The CDR3 bases are TGTGCCAGCAGCCAGCTTAGCGGGGGGATCACAGATACGCGGTATTTT.